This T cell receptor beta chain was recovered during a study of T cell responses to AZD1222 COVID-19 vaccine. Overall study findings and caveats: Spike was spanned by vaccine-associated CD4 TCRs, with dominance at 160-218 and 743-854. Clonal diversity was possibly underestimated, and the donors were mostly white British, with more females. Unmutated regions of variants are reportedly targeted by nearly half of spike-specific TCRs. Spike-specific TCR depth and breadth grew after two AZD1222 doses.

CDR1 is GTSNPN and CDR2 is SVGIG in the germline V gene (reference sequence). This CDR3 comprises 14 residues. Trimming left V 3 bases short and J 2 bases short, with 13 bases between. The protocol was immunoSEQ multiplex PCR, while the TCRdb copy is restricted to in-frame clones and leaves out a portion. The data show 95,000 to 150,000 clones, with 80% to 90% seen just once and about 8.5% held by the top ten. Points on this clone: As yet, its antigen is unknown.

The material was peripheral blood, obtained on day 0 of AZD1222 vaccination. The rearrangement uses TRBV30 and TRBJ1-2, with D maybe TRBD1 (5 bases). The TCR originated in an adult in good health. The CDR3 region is CAWSLTPGNYGYTF. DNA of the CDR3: TGTGCCTGGAGCCTGACTCCAGGGAACTATGGCTACACCTTC.